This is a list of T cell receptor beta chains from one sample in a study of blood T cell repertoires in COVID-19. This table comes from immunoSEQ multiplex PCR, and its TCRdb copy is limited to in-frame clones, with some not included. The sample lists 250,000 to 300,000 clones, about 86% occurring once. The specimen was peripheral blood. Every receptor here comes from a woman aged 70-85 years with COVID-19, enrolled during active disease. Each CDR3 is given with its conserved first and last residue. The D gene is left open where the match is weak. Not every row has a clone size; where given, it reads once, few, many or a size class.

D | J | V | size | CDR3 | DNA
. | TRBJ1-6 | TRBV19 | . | CAGQSGNSPLHF | TGTGCCGGCCAATCGGGGAATTCACCCCTCCACTTT
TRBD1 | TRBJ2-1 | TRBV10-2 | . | CASSDSWDREYNEQFF | TGCGCCAGCAGTGACTCATGGGACAGGGAGTACAATGAGCAGTTCTTC
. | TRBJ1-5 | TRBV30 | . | CAWSELGVSNQPQHF | TGTGCCTGGAGTGAATTGGGAGTAAGCAATCAGCCCCAGCATTTT
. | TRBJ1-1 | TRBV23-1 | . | CASSLIQGRVVNTEAFF | TGCGCCAGCAGTTTAATCCAGGGGAGGGTCGTGAACACTGAAGCTTTCTTT
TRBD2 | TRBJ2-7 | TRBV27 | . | CASSFQRGADYEQYF | TGTGCCAGCAGTTTCCAGCGGGGGGCTGACTACGAGCAGTACTTC
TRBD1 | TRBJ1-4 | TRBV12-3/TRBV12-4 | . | CASSADRVGKLFF | TGTGCCAGCAGTGCCGACAGGGTCGGAAAACTGTTTTTT
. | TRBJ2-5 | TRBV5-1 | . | CASSTDSQETQYF | TGCGCCAGCAGCACGGACAGTCAAGAGACCCAGTACTTC
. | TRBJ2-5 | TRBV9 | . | CASSDQVKETQYF | TGTGCCAGCAGCGATCAGGTTAAAGAGACCCAGTACTTC
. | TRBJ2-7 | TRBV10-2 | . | CASTGLNEQYF | TGCGCCAGCACCGGTCTCAACGAGCAGTACTTC
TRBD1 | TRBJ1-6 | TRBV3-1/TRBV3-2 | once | CASSPWDREGVGSPLHF | TGTGCCAGCAGCCCCTGGGACAGGGAAGGAGTAGGGTCACCCCTCCACTTT
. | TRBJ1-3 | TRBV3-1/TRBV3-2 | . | CASSLNIDSGNTIYF | TGTGCCAGCAGCCTTAACATTGACTCTGGAAACACCATATATTTT
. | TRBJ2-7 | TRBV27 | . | CASRVRMEERASYEQYF | TGTGCCAGCCGAGTTCGTATGGAGGAGCGGGCCTCCTACGAGCAGTACTTC
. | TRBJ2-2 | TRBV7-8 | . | CASSPLISSRTGELFF | TGTGCCAGCAGCCCCTTAATCTCCTCCCGGACCGGGGAGCTGTTTTTT
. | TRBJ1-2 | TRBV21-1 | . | CASSTPGRGSNYGYTF | TGTGCCAGCAGCACCCCAGGCAGGGGGTCGAACTATGGCTACACCTTC
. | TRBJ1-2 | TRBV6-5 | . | CASSWQDYGYTF | TGTGCCAGCAGCTGGCAGGACTATGGCTACACCTTC
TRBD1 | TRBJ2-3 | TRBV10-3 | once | CAISKGQLTSTDTQYF | TGTGCCATCAGTAAGGGACAGCTTACTAGCACAGATACGCAGTATTTT
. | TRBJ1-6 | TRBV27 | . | CASSFLVITSPLHF | TGTGCCAGCAGTTTTTTAGTGATTACTTCACCCCTCCACTTT
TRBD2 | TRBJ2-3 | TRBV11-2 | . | CASSLGLAGNTDTQYF | TGTGCCAGCAGCTTAGGACTAGCGGGGAACACAGATACGCAGTATTTT
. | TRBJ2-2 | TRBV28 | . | CASSLVAGPAGELFF | TGTGCCAGCAGTTTAGTGGCAGGGCCAGCCGGGGAGCTGTTTTTT
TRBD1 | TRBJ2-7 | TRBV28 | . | CASSLGTGGSYEQYF | TGTGCCAGCAGTCTCGGGACAGGGGGGTCCTACGAGCAGTACTTC
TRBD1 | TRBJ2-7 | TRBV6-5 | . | CASSYGQGASYEQYF | TGTGCCAGCAGTTACGGGCAGGGGGCTAGCTACGAGCAGTACTTC
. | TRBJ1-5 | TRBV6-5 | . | CASRRDNNQPQHF | TGTGCCAGCAGAAGGGACAACAATCAGCCCCAGCATTTT
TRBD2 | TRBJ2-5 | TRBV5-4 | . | CASSPGLAEETQYF | TGTGCCAGCAGCCCTGGACTAGCGGAAGAGACCCAGTACTTC
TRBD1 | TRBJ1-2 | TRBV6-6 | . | CASSNHPGTGNGYTF | TGTGCCAGCAGCAACCATCCCGGGACAGGGAACGGCTACACCTTC
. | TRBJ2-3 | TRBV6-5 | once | CASRAQAGGADTQYF | TGTGCCAGCAGGGCACAAGCGGGCGGTGCAGATACGCAGTATTTT
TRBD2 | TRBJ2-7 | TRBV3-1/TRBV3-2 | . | CASSQRGTSGWGGNEQYF | TGTGCCAGCAGCCAACGCGGGACTAGCGGGTGGGGAGGGAACGAGCAGTACTTC
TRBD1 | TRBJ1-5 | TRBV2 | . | CASNTGVGQPQHF | TGTGCCAGCAACACAGGGGTGGGTCAGCCCCAGCATTTT
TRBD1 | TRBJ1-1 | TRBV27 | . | CASSLYPTGGTEAFF | TGTGCCAGCAGTTTATATCCTACAGGGGGCACTGAAGCTTTCTTT
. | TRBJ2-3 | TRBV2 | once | CASSDGHRSQYF | TGTGCCAGCAGTGATGGCCACAGGTCGCAGTATTTT
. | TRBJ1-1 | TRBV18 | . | CASSPGSGAEAFF | TGTGCCAGCTCACCAGGCAGCGGGGCTGAAGCTTTCTTT
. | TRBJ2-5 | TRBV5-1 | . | CASSPFGAGLQETQYF | TGCGCCAGCAGCCCGTTCGGAGCGGGCCTCCAAGAGACCCAGTACTTC
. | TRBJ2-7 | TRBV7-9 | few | CASSFGSYEQYF | TGTGCCAGCAGCTTTGGGAGCTACGAGCAGTACTTC
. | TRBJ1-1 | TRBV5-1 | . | CASSPTRDSTLNTEAFF | TGCGCCAGCAGCCCGACGCGAGACAGCACCTTGAACACTGAAGCTTTCTTT
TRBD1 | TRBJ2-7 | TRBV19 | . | CASSPRGQGAHNEQYF | TGTGCCAGTAGCCCTCGGGGACAGGGGGCGCACAACGAGCAGTACTTC